Presented here are 2 T cell receptor beta chains from one specimen sequenced in a study of OX40 agonist ivuxolimab in advanced cancers. Assay: immunoSEQ multiplex PCR; the TCRdb copy retains only in-frame clones and omits some. The table has approximately 91,000 clones, around 87% seen once. The material was CD4+ or CD8+ T cells sorted from blood, obtained in a trial of the OX40 agonist ivuxolimab. The receptors derive from an adult with an advanced solid tumor such as melanoma, head and neck, liver or kidney cancer.

The rearrangement uses TRBV30 and TRBJ2-6, with 11 bases matching TRBD1. CDR1 is GTSNPN and CDR2 is SVGIG in the germline V gene (reference sequence). The length of the CDR3 is 15 residues. J gave up 2 bases and V 5 bases, and 2 bases lay outside the gene matches. The DNA of the CDR3 is TGTGCCTGGGGGACAGGGGGTGCTGGGGCCAACGTCCTGACTTTC. Translated: CAWGTGGAGANVLTF. Based on the CDR3 plus reference TRBV30 and TRBJ2-6, the full variable domain is SQTIHQWPATLVQPVGSPLSLECTVEGTSNPNLYWYRQAAGRGLQLLFYSVGIGQISSEVPQNLSASRPQDRQFILSSKKLLLSDSGFYLCAWGTGGAGANVLTFGAGSRLTVL.

The gene calls are TRBV28 and TRBJ2-7; no clear D gene. Germline V lookup: CDR1 MDHEN, CDR2 SYDVKM. The CDR3 totals 13 residues. V was clipped by 3 bases and J by 4 bases, with 10 bases between them. For the CDR3, the DNA is TGTGCCAGCAGTTTCCCCTTTAAATACGAGCAGTACTTC. Its protein is CASSFPFKYEQYF.